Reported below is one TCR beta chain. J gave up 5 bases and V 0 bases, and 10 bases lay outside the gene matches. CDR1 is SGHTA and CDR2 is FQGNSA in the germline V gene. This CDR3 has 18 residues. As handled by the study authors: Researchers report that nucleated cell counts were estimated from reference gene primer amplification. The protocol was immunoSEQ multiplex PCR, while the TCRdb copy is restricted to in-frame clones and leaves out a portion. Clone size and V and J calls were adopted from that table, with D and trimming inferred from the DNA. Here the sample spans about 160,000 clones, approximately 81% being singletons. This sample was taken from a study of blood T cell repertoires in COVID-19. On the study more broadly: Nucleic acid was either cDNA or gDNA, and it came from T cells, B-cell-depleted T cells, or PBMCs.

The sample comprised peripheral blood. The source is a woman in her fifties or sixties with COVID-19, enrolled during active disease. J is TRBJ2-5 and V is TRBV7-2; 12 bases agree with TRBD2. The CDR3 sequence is CASSLAGASGGAEETQYF. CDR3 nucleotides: TGTGCCAGCAGCTTAGCCGGCGCTAGCGGGGGGGCAGAGGAGACCCAGTACTTC. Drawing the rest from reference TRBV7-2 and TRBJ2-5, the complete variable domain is GAGVSQSPSNKVTEKGKDVELRCDPISGHTALYWYRQSLGQGLEFLIYFQGNSAPDKSGLPSDRFSAERTGGSVSTLTIQRTQQEDSAVYLCASSLAGASGGAEETQYFGPGTRLLVL.